This T cell receptor (beta chain) was retrieved from a study of OX40 agonist ivuxolimab in advanced cancers. Study-level results: Among the lowest levels of clonal expansion were found in partial responders at 0.1-3.0 mg/kg. Within 6 weeks, CD4+ and CD8+ blood T cells expanded clonally at 0.1 to 3.0 mg/kg.

This table comes from immunoSEQ multiplex PCR, and its TCRdb copy is limited to in-frame clones, with some not included. Of about 37,000 clones listed, around 85% are singletons. About this clone: Its antigen remains unknown.

The sequenced sample was CD4+ or CD8+ T cells sorted from blood, obtained in a trial of the OX40 agonist ivuxolimab. This clonotype was sampled from an adult with an advanced solid tumor such as melanoma, head and neck, liver or kidney cancer.

CDR3 bases: TGTGCCAGTTGCACAGCTCAGGGTGGCAATCAGCCCCAGCATTTT. Encoded protein: CASCTAQGGNQPQHF. The gene calls are TRBV19 and TRBJ1-5; D might be TRBD1 (5 bases). The CDR3 runs 15 residues. V lost 8 bases and J 2 bases, leaving 16 bases between the germline ends. In germline, CDR1 is LNHDA, CDR2 SQIVND (reference sequence).